This entry concerns a single TCR beta chain. Its antigen remains unknown. The CDR3 runs 13 residues. V lost 1 base, J lost 6 bases, and 7 bases lay in between. With constant-segment primers, 5'RACE yielded cDNA libraries of TCR alpha and TCR beta that carried sample barcodes and UMIs. TCRdb ran MiXCR on the 5' RACE reads and lists one entry per CDR3 protein. Of 180,000 or so distinct CDR3 sequences in the sample, roughly 12% were seen once. This sample is part of a study of T-cell memory formation after mild COVID-19. Study outcomes and limitations: Day 15 to 85 contracting clones showed balanced CD4/CD8; later expanders leaned CD4+. A subset of responding clones appeared in pre-infection memory, suggesting cross-reactive memory joined. Contracting CD4+ clones sat mainly in CM and EM; CD8+ in EMRA.

The chain recombines TRBV12-3 or TRBV12-4 with TRBJ1-5; D not certain. Source material: PBMCs or a T cell subset sorted from them (not recorded which). The sequence came from a man aged 18-30 years who had mild COVID-19 (a few samples of this study predate the infection). Cell type and time point are not known. In DNA form, the CDR3 reads TGTGCCAGCAGTTTAGAGGCGGGTCAGCCCCAGCATTTT. It codes for CASSLEAGQPQHF.